This TCR beta chain was sequenced in a study of liver allograft versus peripheral blood T cells. Study background: A comparison was made between T cell receptor repertoires in transplanted livers and those in recipients' peripheral blood. Findings and caveats of the study: Liver allograft and peripheral blood T cell receptor repertoires reportedly differed.

This clonotype has a handful of counts. Its antigen is currently unknown. MiXCR, run by TCRdb on the reads, gives a single entry per CDR3 protein. This sample carries more than 8,500 distinct CDR3 sequences, 20% to 30% of them seen once, and the ten largest clones take almost 8.5%. The germline CDR1 and CDR2 sequences are SGHAT and FQNNGV. There are 16 residues in the CDR3. V shed 0 bases, J shed 4 bases, and the junction held 3 bases outside the gene matches. This receptor was taken from a human patient who had a liver transplant. Some T cells may be graft donor cells. V is TRBV11-2 and J is TRBJ2-7, with 13 bases lining up with TRBD2. CDR3 region: CASSLDGLAGEYEQYF. The CDR3 coding sequence is TGTGCCAGCAGCTTAGATGGACTAGCGGGGGAGTACGAGCAGTACTTC.